A single sample is the source of the 14 T cell receptor beta chains below, sequenced in a study of human T cells and chemical hapten exposure. Noted time point: patch test 1, 2 weeks after DPC sensitization. Treatment of the sample: therapeutic diphenylcyclopropenone sensitization with weekly scalp DPC. Using its own MiXCR run on the RACE reads, TCRdb lists one record per CDR3 protein. The sample lists under 85,000 distinct CDR3 sequences; about 9.4% were seen once. This sample comprised whole blood, obtained in connection with sensitization to the hapten diphenylcyclopropenone (DPC). These TCRs come from a woman between 50 and 59 years old with alopecia areata. Some clones in this sample may be carry-over from other donors' samples.

In its sample, this clonotype was seen a few times. As DNA, the CDR3 is TGCGCCAGCCGAGAGACAGGGGTAGCCAAAAACATTCAGTACTTC. It translates to CASRETGVAKNIQYF. This chain connects TRBV5-1 to TRBJ2-4; 8 bases fit TRBD1. Germline CDR1 and CDR2: SGHRS and YFSETQ. Trimming cost V 7 bases and J 0 bases; bases outside gene matches: 6. CDR3 length: 15 amino acids.

This clonotype came up a few times. The CDR3 here is CASSAGGAQYF. In nucleotides, the CDR3 is TGTGCCAGCAGTGCTGGAGGTGCGCAGTATTTT. The chain carries TRBV6-4 and TRBJ2-3; possible D gene TRBD2, 5 bases. The CDR3 runs 11 residues. The germline V and J ends were trimmed by 4 bases and 10 bases, with 9 bases remaining between them. Germline-derived CDR1 and CDR2 are MRHNA and SNTAGT.

This clonotype showed up many times. The chain combines TRBV6-6 with TRBJ2-5; D may be TRBD2 (5 bases). V dropped 8 bases and J dropped 4 bases, with 17 bases sitting between them. The CDR3 is made up of 14 amino acids. From germline, CDR1 is MNHNY and CDR2 SVGAGI (reference sequence). The CDR3 nucleotides read TGTGCCAGCCTCCCCCCTGGAGGAGGAGAGACCCAGTACTTC. Translation gives CASLPPGGGETQYF.

This clonotype was counted only a few times. The chain has TRBV12-3 or TRBV12-4 and TRBJ2-1; TRBD1 aligns across 10 bases. The CDR3 consists of 20 residues. The V gene end was trimmed by 0 bases and the J gene end by 0 bases; junction bases not matched to a gene: 11. For the CDR3, the DNA is TGTGCCAGCAGTTTAGCCCATGGGACAGGGGAGGGAGACTCCTACAATGAGCAGTTCTTC. This codes for CASSLAHGTGEGDSYNEQFF.

This clonotype was seen repeatedly, ten times or more. The chain recombines TRBV2 with TRBJ2-7; possible D gene TRBD1, 5 bases. The CDR3 is 14 residues long. CDR1 is SNHLY and CDR2 is FYNNEI in the germline V gene. The V and J ends lost 5 bases and 3 bases respectively, with 14 bases between them. The CDR3 here is CASSSSSDSYEQYF. CDR3 DNA sequence: TGTGCCAGCAGTAGCTCCAGCGACAGCTACGAGCAGTACTTC.

This clonotype has just a few counts. This chain connects TRBV29-1 to TRBJ2-5, with TRBD1 matching 10 bases. J was trimmed by 1 base and V by 6 bases; bases with no gene match: 8. This CDR3 contains 15 residues. Germline values: CDR1 SQVTM, CDR2 ANQGSEA. The CDR3, as DNA: TGCAGCGTCGCTTCGACAGGGGGCGTCCAAGAGACCCAGTACTTC. It encodes CSVASTGGVQETQYF. Filled out from reference TRBV29-1 and TRBJ2-5, the complete variable domain reads SAVISQKPSRDICQRGTSLTIQCQVDSQVTMMFWYRQQPGQSLTLIATANQGSEATYESGFVIDKFPISRPNLTFSTLTVSNMSPEDSSIYLCSVASTGGVQETQYFGPGTRLLVL.

The chain combines TRBV5-1 with TRBJ2-7; perhaps TRBD1 as D (6 bases). Trimming left V 3 bases short and J 0 bases short, with 10 bases between. This CDR3 comprises 14 residues. CDR1 is SGHRS and CDR2 is YFSETQ in the germline V gene. DNA of the CDR3: TGCGCCAGCAGCTCGGACAGAATCTCCTACGAGCAGTACTTC. It encodes CASSSDRISYEQYF.

The rearrangement links TRBV14 to TRBJ2-7, with a tentative D call TRBD2 (5 bases). Trimming took 2 bases from V and 0 from J, leaving 8 bases between them. This CDR3 contains 14 residues. Per germline, CDR1 SGHDN and CDR2 FVKESK. CDR3 nucleotides: TGTGCCAGCAGCCAACGGGGTTTCTCCTACGAGCAGTACTTC. Translation gives CASSQRGFSYEQYF.

This clonotype has only a few counts. The rearrangement uses TRBV20-1 and TRBJ2-2; 9 positions agree with TRBD1. There are 15 residues in the CDR3. Per germline, CDR1 DFQATT and CDR2 SNEGSKA (reference sequence). Losses at the gene ends were 3 bases for V and 4 bases for J; bases not matched to a gene: 6. CDR3 sequence (DNA): TGCAGTGCTAGTGCACAGGGGGCAACCACCGGGGAGCTGTTTTTT. Translating it yields CSASAQGATTGELFF.

This clonotype was counted ten times or more. The chain joins TRBV6-2 or TRBV6-3 to TRBJ2-7; D tentatively reads TRBD1 or TRBD2 (6 bases each). The V end was cut by 4 bases, the J end by 0 bases, with 13 bases between. Germline assignment: CDR1 MNHEY and CDR2 SVGEGT. The CDR3 runs to 15 residues. CDR3 protein: CASSFPGAFSYEQYF. For the CDR3, the DNA is TGTGCCAGCAGTTTTCCGGGGGCCTTCTCCTACGAGCAGTACTTC.

The rearrangement uses TRBV10-3 and TRBJ1-1, with D perhaps TRBD1 (5 bases). Germline CDR1 reads ENHRY; CDR2 reads SYGVKD. This CDR3 is 12 amino acids long. Trimming left V 9 bases short and J 1 base short, with 9 bases between. In nucleotides, the CDR3 is TGTGCCATGGGACGGGGGAACACTGAAGCTTTCTTT. Translated: CAMGRGNTEAFF.

This clonotype appeared many times. The chain couples TRBV5-6 to TRBJ1-1, with no clear D. This CDR3 region has 13 residues. V dropped 4 bases and J dropped 8 bases, with 15 bases sitting between them. Germline CDR1 reads SGHDT; CDR2 reads YYEEEE. CDR3 loop: CASSGGFYYEAFF. The CDR3 DNA is TGTGCCAGCAGCGGCGGGTTCTACTACGAAGCTTTCTTT. Filled out from reference TRBV5-6 and TRBJ1-1, the complete variable domain reads DAGVTQSPTHLIKTRGQQVTLRCSPKSGHDTVSWYQQALGQGPQFIFQYYEEEERQRGNFPDRFSGHQFPNYSSELNVNALLLGDSALYLCASSGGFYYEAFFGQGTRLTVV.

This chain uses TRBV29-1 with TRBJ2-6, with D hard to call. Germline lookup yields CDR1 SQVTM and CDR2 ANQGSEA. The germline V and J ends were trimmed by 4 bases and 0 bases, with 1 base remaining between them. The CDR3 contains 12 residues. In nucleotides, the CDR3 is TGCAGCGTTGCCTCTGGGGCCAACGTCCTGACTTTC. Protein: CSVASGANVLTF.

This clonotype has just a few counts. The chain combines TRBV4-3 with TRBJ1-2; no definite D call. Trimming cost V 0 bases and J 4 bases, with 12 bases left between them. Germline CDR1 is LGHNA and CDR2 is YSLEER. The CDR3 length is 15 residues. The CDR3 DNA is TGCGCCAGCAGCCAAGATGGAACGGAGGGCTATGGCTACACCTTC. This codes for CASSQDGTEGYGYTF.